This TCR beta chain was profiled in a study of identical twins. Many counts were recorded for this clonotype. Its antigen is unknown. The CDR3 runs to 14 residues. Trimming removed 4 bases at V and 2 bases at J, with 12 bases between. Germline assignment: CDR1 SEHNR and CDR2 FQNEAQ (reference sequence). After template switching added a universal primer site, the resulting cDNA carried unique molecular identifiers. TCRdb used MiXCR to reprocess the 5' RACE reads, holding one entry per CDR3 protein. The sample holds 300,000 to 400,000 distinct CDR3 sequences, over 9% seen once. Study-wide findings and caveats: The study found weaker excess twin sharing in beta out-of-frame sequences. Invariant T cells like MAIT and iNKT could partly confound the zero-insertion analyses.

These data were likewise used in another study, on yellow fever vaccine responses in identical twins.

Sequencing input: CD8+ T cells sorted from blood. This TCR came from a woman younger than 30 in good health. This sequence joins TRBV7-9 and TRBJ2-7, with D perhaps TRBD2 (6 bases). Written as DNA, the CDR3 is TGTGCCAGCAGCTATCAGCGGGTGCCCTACGAGCAGTACTTC. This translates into CASSYQRVPYEQYF.